Listed below are T cell receptor beta chains from one sample, sequenced in a study of monozygotic twins with inflammatory bowel disease. From its re-call of the 5' RACE reads, TCRdb lists each CDR3 protein once, without DNA. This sample's table reports 420,000 or so distinct CDR3 sequences. The specimen sequenced was blood. These receptors were taken from a human donor with ulcerative colitis or Crohn's disease, or a healthy co-twin of an affected twin (not recorded which). CDR3s include the opening cysteine and the closing phenylalanine or tryptophan.

CDR3aa	j_gene	v_gene
CASSEYGQGTYEQYF	TRBJ2-7	TRBV5-1
CASSFEAGGGRSYTF	TRBJ1-2	TRBV7-8
CASSQESGPKAGGYTF	TRBJ1-2	TRBV4-3
CASRREGYTEAFF	TRBJ1-1	TRBV25-1
CASSLAGITKDYEQYF	TRBJ2-7	TRBV7-8
CASSFSWDRDEQFF	TRBJ2-1	TRBV27
CASSSRDGGMRNTEAFF	TRBJ1-1	TRBV6-2/TRBV6-3
CASSRRGTQAYEQYF	TRBJ2-7	TRBV11-2
CASIGGKPNSPLHF	TRBJ1-6	TRBV2
CASSSVRGLAGTYNEQFF	TRBJ2-1	TRBV27
CSAFLTVNTEAFF	TRBJ1-1	TRBV20-1
CATSRVGIYGYTF	TRBJ1-2	TRBV15
CARREGQAIQPQHF	TRBJ1-5	TRBV27
CASRNQETQYF	TRBJ2-5	TRBV12-3/TRBV12-4
CASSQYWDSGREGGELFF	TRBJ2-2	TRBV4-1
CSVCFKNTGELFF	TRBJ2-2	TRBV29-1
CSAPQQTVYNSPLHF	TRBJ1-6	TRBV20-1
CASSALGRPSDTIYF	TRBJ1-3	TRBV9
CASSQAATANTGELFF	TRBJ2-2	TRBV5-1
CASSLSAQGLFSYNEQFF	TRBJ2-1	TRBV11-2
CAIRPGPGKGYTF	TRBJ1-2	TRBV10-3
CASSAQRTYEQYF	TRBJ2-7	TRBV7-2
CASGSGGLTDTQYF	TRBJ2-3	TRBV12-5
CASSGDRGLDSPLHF	TRBJ1-6	TRBV5-1
CASSRRRGYTGNTIYF	TRBJ1-3	TRBV16
CASSPLGIAERTDTQYF	TRBJ2-3	TRBV7-9
CASSWGSGQPQHF	TRBJ1-5	TRBV27
CASSHLTDTQYF	TRBJ2-3	TRBV3-1
CASSPSIGAPYGYTF	TRBJ1-2	TRBV18
CASSSRGQGAGEQYF	TRBJ2-7	TRBV3-1
CASSPLGLRLNEQFF	TRBJ2-1	TRBV18
CSTRQGGRTGELFF	TRBJ2-2	TRBV20-1
CATSRDFGQTQYF	TRBJ2-5	TRBV15
CASRFFTGGGETQYF	TRBJ2-5	TRBV3-1
CAISEGRVSNQPQHF	TRBJ1-5	TRBV10-3
CAWSVVDLYEQYF	TRBJ2-7	TRBV30
CASSFAQDSYEQYF	TRBJ2-7	TRBV5-6
CSARQTYPWTGFTEAFF	TRBJ1-1	TRBV20-1
CASSLGLEGETQYF	TRBJ2-5	TRBV7-2
CASRDLRGGFYNEQFF	TRBJ2-1	TRBV5-5
CAIDRGDSVSYGYTF	TRBJ1-2	TRBV10-3